Below are 18 T cell receptor beta chains sequenced from a single sample in a study of spatial heterogeneity in lung cancer. Study observations and caveats: Tumor mutation count correlated with how many alpha and beta TCRs expanded intratumorally.

TCRdb redid the calling of the 5' RACE reads with MiXCR, one entry per CDR3 protein. Among about 28,000 distinct CDR3 sequences listed, 7% to 7.5% were seen once. The antigens these receptors bind are not known. Regarding time point: sample taken at primary tumor resection. Specimen: lung tumor tissue, collected at surgery. These TCRs come from a male donor with early-stage non-small cell lung cancer.

This clonotype was seen repeatedly, ten times or more. The CDR3 nucleotides read TGCGCCAGCAGCCTCCAGGGGGGTACTGAAGCTTTCTTT. This gives the protein CASSLQGGTEAFF. The chain has TRBV5-1 and TRBJ1-1; 7 bases align to TRBD1. This CDR3 is built from 13 residues. V was pared by 4 bases and J by 5 bases, with 5 bases of the junction left unmatched. Germline V gene lookup returns CDR1 SGHRS and CDR2 YFSETQ.

This clonotype came up many times. The rearrangement joins TRBV29-1 to TRBJ1-1, with unresolved D. The germline CDR1 and CDR2 sequences are SQVTM and ANQGSEA. There are 12 residues in the CDR3. Trimming stripped 2 bases from V and 3 bases from J, with 7 bases between. The CDR3 DNA is TGCAGCGTTGAAACAAGGGACACTGAAGCTTTCTTT. Translation gives CSVETRDTEAFF.

The sample holds many counts of this clonotype. The V gene is TRBV29-1, the J gene TRBJ2-1, with TRBD1 matching 7 bases. Unmatched junction bases numbered 2, after V lost 5 bases and J lost 7 bases. Germline loops: CDR1 SQVTM, CDR2 ANQGSEA. The CDR3 is made up of 11 amino acids. Written as DNA, the CDR3 is TGCAGCGTTAACAGGGGTAATGAGCAGTTCTTC. Encoded protein: CSVNRGNEQFF.

V gene TRBV29-1 combines with J gene TRBJ1-2; possible D gene TRBD1, 5 bases. V gave up 2 bases and J gave up 1 base, with 11 bases separating them. The germline V gene has CDR1 SQVTM and CDR2 ANQGSEA. The CDR3 covers 14 residues. The CDR3, as DNA: TGCAGCGTTGAAATGGGGACGGTTAACTATGGCTACACCTTC. This translates into CSVEMGTVNYGYTF.

This clonotype was observed at least ten times. V usage is TRBV11-2 and J usage is TRBJ2-5; D call uncertain. Germline assignment: CDR1 SGHAT and CDR2 FQNNGV. The germline V and J ends were trimmed by 5 bases and 5 bases, with 15 bases remaining between them. The CDR3 is made up of 14 amino acids. CDR3 nucleotide sequence: TGTGCCAGCAGCCTCGGAGCAAGGCGGGAGACCCAGTACTTC. Translation: CASSLGARRETQYF.

The chain uses TRBV6-2 or TRBV6-3 and TRBJ1-5; D call uncertain. The CDR3 spans 15 residues. V dropped 6 bases and J dropped 3 bases, with 15 bases sitting between them. Germline V gene data show CDR1 as MNHEY and CDR2 as SVGEGT. Written as DNA, the CDR3 is TGTGCCAGCAGAAAAACCGGGCCCTTCAATCAGCCCCAGCATTTT. It translates to CASRKTGPFNQPQHF.

Many counts were recorded for this clonotype. V and J are TRBV6-2 or TRBV6-3 and TRBJ2-7; 7 bases align to TRBD1. The germline gives CDR1 MNHEY, CDR2 SVGEGT. CDR3 size: 16 residues. Trimming took 6 bases from V and 0 from J; bases not matched to a gene: 11. Here the CDR3 reads CASRWDRNQVSYEQYF. The CDR3 nucleotides are TGTGCCAGCAGATGGGACAGAAACCAGGTCTCCTACGAGCAGTACTTC.

This clonotype was detected once. The germline gene is not matched at one end of the junction; a read error may be the cause. V usage is TRBV18 and J usage is TRBJ2-7; a weak D match, TRBD1 (6 bases). The CDR3 runs to 13 residues. Germline-derived CDR1 and CDR2 are KGHSH and LQKENI. CDR3 coding DNA: TGTGCCAGCTCACCAAATGCAGGGGTCGAGCGGTACTTC. Translation gives CASSPNAGVERYF.

The CDR3 spells CSATSGQPQHF. DNA for the CDR3: TGCAGTGCAACCTCGGGGCAGCCCCAGCATTTT. V is TRBV20-1 and J is TRBJ1-5; unclear D gene. Germline V gene data show CDR1 as DFQATT and CDR2 as SNEGSKA (reference sequence). This CDR3 is 11 amino acids long. The ends were cut back, 6 bases at V and 7 bases at J, with 10 bases in the middle.

The table lists this clonotype with many counts. V and J are TRBV20-1 and TRBJ2-2; D possibly corresponds to TRBD2 (6 bases). Per germline, CDR1 DFQATT and CDR2 SNEGSKA (reference sequence). The V end lost 5 bases, the J end lost 2 bases, and 12 bases lay between the germline ends. The CDR3 contains 14 residues. The CDR3 sequence is CSAPGLQNTGELFF. CDR3 sequence (DNA): TGCAGTGCTCCGGGACTCCAAAACACCGGGGAGCTGTTTTTT.

This clonotype was recorded many times. The chain links TRBV20-1 to TRBJ2-7, with D possibly matching TRBD1 (6 bases). V lost 5 bases and J 0 bases, leaving 11 bases between the germline ends. Germline V lookup: CDR1 DFQATT, CDR2 SNEGSKA (reference sequence). The CDR3 has 13 amino acids. The CDR3 loop is CSAARTDSYEQYF. CDR3 in DNA: TGCAGTGCTGCTAGGACAGACTCCTACGAGCAGTACTTC.

This chain uses TRBV30 with TRBJ2-3, with 10 bases matching TRBD2. This CDR3 spans 14 amino acids. Per the germline V gene, CDR1 is GTSNPN and CDR2 is SVGIG (reference sequence). V shed 5 bases and J 1 base; nucleotides not matched to a gene: 3. The CDR3 here is CAWVTSGGTDTQYF. CDR3 DNA: TGTGCCTGGGTCACTAGCGGGGGCACAGATACGCAGTATTTT. Combining the CDR3 with reference TRBV30 and TRBJ2-3 gives the whole variable domain SQTIHQWPATLVQPVGSPLSLECTVEGTSNPNLYWYRQAAGRGLQLLFYSVGIGQISSEVPQNLSASRPQDRQFILSSKKLLLSDSGFYLCAWVTSGGTDTQYFGPGTRLTVL.

This chain joins TRBV20-1 and TRBJ2-4, with D possibly called TRBD1 or TRBD2 (5 bases each). Germline lookup yields CDR1 DFQATT and CDR2 SNEGSKA (reference sequence). This CDR3 region has 15 residues. V was pared by 0 bases and J by 2 bases, with 11 bases between. The CDR3 DNA reads as TGCAGTGCTAGAGATCATGGGGGTCCCAAAAACATTCAGTACTTC. Protein sequence: CSARDHGGPKNIQYF.

This clonotype was detected many times. The CDR3 loop reads CASSQEVQYGYTF. The CDR3 region has the DNA TGCGCCAGCAGCCAAGAGGTCCAATATGGCTACACCTTC. J is TRBJ1-2 and V is TRBV4-1; D is unclear. Trimming shortened V by 0 bases and J by 5 bases, and 7 bases separated the two germline ends. The CDR3 sequence is 13 residues long. Germline values: CDR1 MGHRA, CDR2 YSYEKL.

This chain links TRBV11-3 with TRBJ2-7; tentative D call: TRBD1 (5 bases). There are 14 residues in the CDR3. The V end lost 1 base, the J end lost 6 bases, and 13 bases lay between the germline ends. CDR1 and CDR2 from the germline V gene are SGHNT and YENEEA. The CDR3 loop is CASSLGQTLSEQYF. The CDR3 DNA sequence: TGTGCCAGCAGCTTAGGACAGACCCTTTCCGAGCAGTACTTC.

This clonotype has a count of ten or more. V usage is TRBV7-2 and J usage is TRBJ2-3, with unresolved D. CDR1 and CDR2 (germline): SGHTA, FQGNSA. The CDR3 has 12 residues. Trimming took 3 bases from V and 4 from J, leaving 5 bases between them. CDR3 DNA sequence: TGTGCCAGCAGCTTCTCCCCAGATACGCAGTATTTT. Translated, it gives CASSFSPDTQYF.

This clonotype has a count of ten or more. Possible read error: a much larger clone is one base away. V gene TRBV28 combines with J gene TRBJ2-2, with 10 bases aligning to TRBD1. This CDR3 spans 15 amino acids. V lost 7 bases to trimming and J lost 5 bases; unmatched junction nucleotides: 7. Germline assignment: CDR1 MDHEN and CDR2 SYDVKM. Here the CDR3 DNA reads TGTGCCAGCACCCCGGGACAGGGGATAACCGGGGAGCTGTTTTTT. Amino acid sequence: CASTPGQGITGELFF.

This clonotype was seen ten or more times. The chain couples TRBV5-6 to TRBJ2-4, with 10 bases identical to TRBD1. V lost 3 bases to trimming and J lost 6 bases; unmatched junction nucleotides: 3. This CDR3 contains 14 residues. CDR1 SGHDT and CDR2 YYEEEE come from the germline V gene. CDR3 protein: CASSWTGGTNIQYF. The CDR3 DNA follows: TGTGCCAGCAGCTGGACAGGGGGAACAAACATTCAGTACTTC.